This T cell receptor (beta chain) was observed in a study of brain metastases from non-small cell lung cancer. Worth noting for this clone: Its antigen remains unidentified. One end of the junction is discordant with germline, which a read error may explain.

The CDR3 is made up of 16 amino acids. Germline V gene lookup returns CDR1 PRHDT and CDR2 FYEKMQ (reference sequence). Assay used: immunoSEQ multiplex PCR; TCRdb lists only in-frame clones, some missing. The repertoire holds about 250 clones, with around 83% as singletons. Points from the study as a whole: Brain metastases had lower T-cell infiltration than primary tumors.

V gene TRBV13 combines with J gene TRBJ1-2; TRBD1 matches at 7 bases. The sample taken for sequencing was tissue from a brain metastasis. The clonotype originates from a donor over 35 with non-small cell lung cancer. CDR3 region: CASSYGRQGSNYDYTF. The CDR3, as DNA: TGTGCCAGCAGCTACGGCCGACAGGGATCTAACTATGACTACACCTTC.